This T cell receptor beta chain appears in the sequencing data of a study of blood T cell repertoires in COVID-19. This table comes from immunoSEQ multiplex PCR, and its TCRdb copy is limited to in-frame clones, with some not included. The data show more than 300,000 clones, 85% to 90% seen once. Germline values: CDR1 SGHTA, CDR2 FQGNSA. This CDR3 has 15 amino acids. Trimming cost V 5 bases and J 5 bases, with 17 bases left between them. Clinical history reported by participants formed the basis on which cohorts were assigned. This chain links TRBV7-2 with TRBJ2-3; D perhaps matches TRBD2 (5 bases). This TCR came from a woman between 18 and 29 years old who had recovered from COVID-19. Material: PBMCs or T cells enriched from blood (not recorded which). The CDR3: CASSRRDPAGDTQYF. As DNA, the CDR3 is TGTGCCAGCAGCCGCCGGGATCCCGCCGGAGATACGCAGTATTTT.